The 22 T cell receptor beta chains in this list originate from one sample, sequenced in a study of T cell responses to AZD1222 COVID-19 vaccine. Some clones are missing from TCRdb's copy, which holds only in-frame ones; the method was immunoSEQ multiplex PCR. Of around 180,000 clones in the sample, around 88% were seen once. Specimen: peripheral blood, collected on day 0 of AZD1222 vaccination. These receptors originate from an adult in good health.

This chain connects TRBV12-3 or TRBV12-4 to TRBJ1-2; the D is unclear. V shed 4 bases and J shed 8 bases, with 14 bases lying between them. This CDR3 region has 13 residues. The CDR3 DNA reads TGTGCCAGCAGTTCTCCCCTTAATATAGGCTACACCTTC. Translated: CASSSPLNIGYTF.

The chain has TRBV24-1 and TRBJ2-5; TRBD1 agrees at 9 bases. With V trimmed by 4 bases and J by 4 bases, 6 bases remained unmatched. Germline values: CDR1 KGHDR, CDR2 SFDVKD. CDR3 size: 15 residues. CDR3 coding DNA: TGTGCCACCAGTGAGACCGGGACAGGGCTAGAGACCCAGTACTTC. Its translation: CATSETGTGLETQYF.

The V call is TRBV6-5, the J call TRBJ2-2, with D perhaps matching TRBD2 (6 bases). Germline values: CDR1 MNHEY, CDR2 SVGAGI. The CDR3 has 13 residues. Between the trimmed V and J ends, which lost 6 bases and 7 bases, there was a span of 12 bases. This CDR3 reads CASRVGGHGELFF. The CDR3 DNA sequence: TGTGCCAGCAGGGTGGGGGGTCACGGGGAGCTGTTTTTT.

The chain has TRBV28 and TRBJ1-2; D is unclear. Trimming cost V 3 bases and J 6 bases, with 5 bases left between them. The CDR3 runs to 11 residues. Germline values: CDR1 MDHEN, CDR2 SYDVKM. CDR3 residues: CASSFKDGYTF. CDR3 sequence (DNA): TGTGCCAGCAGTTTCAAAGATGGCTACACCTTC.

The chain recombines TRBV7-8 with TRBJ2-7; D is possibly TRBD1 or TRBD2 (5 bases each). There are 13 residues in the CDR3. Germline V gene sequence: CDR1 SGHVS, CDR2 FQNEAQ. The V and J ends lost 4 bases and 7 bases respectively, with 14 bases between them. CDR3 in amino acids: CASSYGTAGEQYF. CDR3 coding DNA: TGTGCCAGCAGCTATGGGACCGCCGGAGAGCAGTACTTC. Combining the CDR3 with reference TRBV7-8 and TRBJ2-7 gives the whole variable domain GAGVSQSPRYKVAKRGQDVALRCDPISGHVSLFWYQQALGQGPEFLTYFQNEAQLDKSGLPSDRFFAERPEGSVSTLKIQRTQQEDSAVYLCASSYGTAGEQYFGPGTRLTVT.

CDR3 residues: CASSNTGQGYGYTF. The DNA for the CDR3 is TGTGCCAGCAGTAATACGGGACAGGGCTATGGCTACACCTTC. The chain recombines TRBV27 with TRBJ1-2, with 9 nucleotides matching TRBD1. V lost 5 bases, J lost 4 bases, and 5 bases stayed unmatched. This CDR3 is built from 14 residues. CDR1 and CDR2 (germline): MNHEY, SMNVEV (reference sequence).

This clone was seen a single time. This chain's CDR3 is CASSVGAAYGYTF. In DNA, the CDR3 is TGTGCCAGCAGCGTAGGGGCAGCCTATGGCTACACCTTC. The chain recombines TRBV9 with TRBJ1-2, with unresolved D. CDR3 length: 13 amino acids. The V end was cut by 0 bases, the J end by 4 bases, with 7 bases between. From germline, CDR1 is SGDLS and CDR2 YYNGEE.

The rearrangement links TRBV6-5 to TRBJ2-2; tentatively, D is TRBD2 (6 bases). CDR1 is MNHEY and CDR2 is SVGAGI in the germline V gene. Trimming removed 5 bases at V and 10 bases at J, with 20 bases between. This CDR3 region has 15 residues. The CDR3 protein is CASSPAPSDPLELFF. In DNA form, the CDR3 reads TGTGCCAGCAGTCCCGCCCCTAGCGACCCTTTGGAGCTGTTTTTT.

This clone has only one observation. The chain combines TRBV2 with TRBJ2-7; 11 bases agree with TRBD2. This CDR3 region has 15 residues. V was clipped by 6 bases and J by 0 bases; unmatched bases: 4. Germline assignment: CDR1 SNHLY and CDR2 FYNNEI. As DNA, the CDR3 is TGTGCCAGCAGGAAGACTAGCGGGACCTCCTACGAGCAGTACTTC. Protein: CASRKTSGTSYEQYF.

The CDR3 sequence is CASSRKGLGSPLHF. The CDR3 nucleotides read TGTGCCAGCAGCCGAAAGGGTCTAGGTTCACCCCTCCACTTT. This chain connects TRBV6-5 to TRBJ1-6, with D hard to call. The V end was cut by 6 bases, the J end by 9 bases, with 15 bases between. CDR3 length: 14 residues. Per the germline V gene, CDR1 is MNHEY and CDR2 is SVGAGI.

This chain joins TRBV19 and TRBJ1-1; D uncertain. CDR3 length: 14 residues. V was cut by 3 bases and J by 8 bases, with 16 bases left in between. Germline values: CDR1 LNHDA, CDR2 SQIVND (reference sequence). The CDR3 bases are TGTGCCAGTAGTATCGCTAGAGACCGACCAGAAGCTTTCTTT. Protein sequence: CASSIARDRPEAFF.

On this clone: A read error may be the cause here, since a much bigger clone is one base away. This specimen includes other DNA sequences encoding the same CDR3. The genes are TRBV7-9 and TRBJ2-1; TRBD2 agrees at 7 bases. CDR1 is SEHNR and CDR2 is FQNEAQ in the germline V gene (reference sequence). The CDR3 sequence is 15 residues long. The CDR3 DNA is TGTGCTAGCAGCTTAATGACTAGCTCCGAATATGAGCAGTTCTTC. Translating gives CASSLMTSSEYEQFF.

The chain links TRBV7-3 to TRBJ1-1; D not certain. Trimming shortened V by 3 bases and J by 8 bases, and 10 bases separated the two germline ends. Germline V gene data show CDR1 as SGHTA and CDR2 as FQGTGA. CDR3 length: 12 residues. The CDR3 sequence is CASSFSNSEAFF. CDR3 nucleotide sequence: TGTGCCAGCAGCTTTAGTAACAGCGAAGCTTTCTTT.

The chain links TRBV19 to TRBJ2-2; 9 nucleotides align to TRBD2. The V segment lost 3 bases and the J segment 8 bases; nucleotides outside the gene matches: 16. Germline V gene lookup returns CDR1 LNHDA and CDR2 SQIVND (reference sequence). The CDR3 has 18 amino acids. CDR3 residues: CASSIAPVAGASQGELFF. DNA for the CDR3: TGTGCCAGTAGTATTGCCCCGGTAGCGGGGGCTTCACAGGGGGAGCTGTTTTTT.

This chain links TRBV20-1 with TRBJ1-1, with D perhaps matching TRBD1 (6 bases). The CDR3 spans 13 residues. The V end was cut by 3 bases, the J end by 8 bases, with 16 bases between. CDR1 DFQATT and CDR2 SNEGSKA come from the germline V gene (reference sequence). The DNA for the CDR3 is TGCAGTGCTAGTCCCGGAAATGACAGGGAAGCTTTCTTT. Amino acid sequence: CSASPGNDREAFF.

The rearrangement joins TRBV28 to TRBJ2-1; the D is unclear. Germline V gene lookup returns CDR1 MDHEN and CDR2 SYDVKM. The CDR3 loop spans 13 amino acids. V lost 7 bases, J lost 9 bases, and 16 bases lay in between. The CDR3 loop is CASNSASLGEQFF. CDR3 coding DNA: TGTGCCAGCAACTCCGCGTCTCTGGGTGAGCAGTTCTTC.

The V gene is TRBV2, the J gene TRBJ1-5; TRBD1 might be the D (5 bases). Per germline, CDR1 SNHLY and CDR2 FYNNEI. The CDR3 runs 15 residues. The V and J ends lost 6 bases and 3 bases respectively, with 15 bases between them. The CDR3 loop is CASSGAGRNNQPQHF. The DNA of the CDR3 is TGTGCCAGCAGCGGTGCGGGACGGAACAATCAGCCCCAGCATTTT.

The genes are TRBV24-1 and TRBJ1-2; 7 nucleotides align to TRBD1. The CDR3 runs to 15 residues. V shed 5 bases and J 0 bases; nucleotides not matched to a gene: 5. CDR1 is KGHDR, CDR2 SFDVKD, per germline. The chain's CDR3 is CATSAGTASNYGYTF. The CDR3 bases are TGTGCCACCAGTGCCGGGACAGCCTCTAACTATGGCTACACCTTC.

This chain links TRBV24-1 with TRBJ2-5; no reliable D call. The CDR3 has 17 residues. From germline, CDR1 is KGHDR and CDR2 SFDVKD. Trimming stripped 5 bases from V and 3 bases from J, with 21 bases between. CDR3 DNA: TGTGCCACCAGTGGCCCCAGGCCCGGTGCTACCGAAGAGACCCAGTACTTC. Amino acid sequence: CATSGPRPGATEETQYF.

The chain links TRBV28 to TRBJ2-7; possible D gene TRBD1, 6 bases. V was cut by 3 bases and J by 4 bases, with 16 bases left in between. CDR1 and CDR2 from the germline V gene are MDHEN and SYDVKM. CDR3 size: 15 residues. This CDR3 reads CASSFPGHGLYEQYF. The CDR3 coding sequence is TGTGCCAGCAGTTTTCCGGGACACGGTTTATACGAGCAGTACTTC.

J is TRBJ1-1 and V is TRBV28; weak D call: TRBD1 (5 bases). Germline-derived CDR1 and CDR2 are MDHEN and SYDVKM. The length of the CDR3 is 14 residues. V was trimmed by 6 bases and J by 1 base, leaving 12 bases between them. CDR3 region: CASRPGHRNTEAFF. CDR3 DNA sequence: TGTGCCAGCAGGCCCGGACACAGGAACACTGAAGCTTTCTTT.

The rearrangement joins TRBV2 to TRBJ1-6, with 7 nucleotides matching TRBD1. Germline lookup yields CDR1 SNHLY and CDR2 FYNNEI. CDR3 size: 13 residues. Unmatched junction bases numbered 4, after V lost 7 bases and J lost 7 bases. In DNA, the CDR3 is TGTGCCAGCATGACAGGGAGGAATTCACCCCTCCACTTT. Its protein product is CASMTGRNSPLHF.